This T cell receptor (beta chain) was found in a study of vaccination effects on CD4 cells after COVID-19. The CDR3 totals 14 residues. V was trimmed by 0 bases and J by 1 base, leaving 3 bases between them. Per germline, CDR1 KGHSH and CDR2 LQKENI. The table lists this clone with a count of one. Antigen unknown. Sequencing was performed with immunoSEQ multiplex PCR; in TCRdb, only in-frame clones are kept and a portion is missing. The sample has over 45,000 clones, under 80% seen once. After roughly 9 days in culture, the CD4+ T cells were isolated. Either the mRNA-1273 or the BNT162b2 vaccine was given to participants as two doses.

This receptor was taken from a human donor who received a COVID-19 vaccine. This chain connects TRBV18 to TRBJ2-2; D gene ambiguous. Sequences were derived from CD4+ T cells from PBMCs cultured without peptide, sampled after COVID-19 vaccination. This CDR3 reads CASSPPGNTGELFF. CDR3 sequence (DNA): TGTGCCAGCTCACCACCGGGGAACACCGGGGAGCTGTTTTTT.